Listed below are T cell receptor beta chains from one sample, sequenced in a study of blood T cell repertoires in COVID-19. Generated by immunoSEQ multiplex PCR, the TCRdb table keeps only in-frame clones and is missing some. Seen here are about 120,000 clones, approximately 86% observed once, and the top ten hold around 10%. Sequencing input: peripheral blood. The receptors stem from a woman in her 70s with COVID-19, enrolled during active disease. CDR3s include the opening cysteine and the closing phenylalanine or tryptophan. The order of the fields is V gene, J gene, CDR3 protein.

>TRBV4-1|TRBJ1-4
CASSQTGNNEKLFF
>TRBV6-5|TRBJ1-2
CASSRRQGGNGYTF
>TRBV2|TRBJ2-5
CASSKTGFQETQYF
>TRBV7-9|TRBJ1-4
CASSRDRENEKLFF
>TRBV7-9|TRBJ1-3
CASSTSVGTSSGNTIYF
>TRBV18|TRBJ1-2
CASSPTGTDHYGYTF
>TRBV28|TRBJ1-5
CASSLYEGQGRQPQHF
>TRBV10-1|TRBJ2-3
CASSESFSGGASRTDTQYF
>TRBV11-3|TRBJ2-7
CASSSGQGDSYEQYF
>TRBV25-1|TRBJ1-2
CASSESNDRGYTF
>TRBV7-9|TRBJ2-1
CASSFTGTYNEQFF
>TRBV7-2|TRBJ2-7
CASRRGGYEQYF
>TRBV3-1/TRBV3-2|TRBJ1-1
CATTLGQRNTEAFF
>TRBV11-3|TRBJ2-2
CASSLGSATGDRELFF
>TRBV12-5|TRBJ1-1
CASGPGQGKTEAFF
>TRBV2|TRBJ2-1
CASSAGGLGDNEQFF
>TRBV5-1|TRBJ2-2
CASSWGLARNTGELFF
>TRBV7-2|TRBJ2-1
CASSFVVGSYNEQFF
>TRBV27|TRBJ2-1
CAIGTGLGNEQFF
>TRBV29-1|TRBJ1-1
CSGNRGENEAFF
>TRBV11-2|TRBJ2-3
CASSYGLYRDSNPDTQYF
>TRBV2|TRBJ2-7
CASSRGGVEQYF
>TRBV30|TRBJ1-2
CAWREQGADGYTF
>TRBV12-3/TRBV12-4|TRBJ2-7
CASSSGFDEQYF
>TRBV3-1/TRBV3-2|TRBJ2-7
CASSQGTGIYEQYF
>TRBV3-1/TRBV3-2|TRBJ2-2
CASSPRRTGGTGELFF
>TRBV10-3|TRBJ2-3
CAISDGGVSTDTQYF
>TRBV7-9|TRBJ1-4
CASSLGLGAANEKLFF
>TRBV29-1|TRBJ1-2
CSVENTGGYTF
>TRBV5-1|TRBJ2-3
CASSLGSGGRDTQYF